This T cell receptor beta chain derives from a study of tumor-infiltrating lymphocytes in primary liver carcinoma. Overall study: Aged between 30 and 69 years, the patients were men and women. Tumor stage was T1-T3 N0M0, and tumor size was roughly 4.2 to 10 cm across. Findings and caveats of the study: Tumor-blood pairs (like tumor-adjacent pairs) overlapped less than tumor region pairs did.

The CDR3 runs 14 residues. Looked up from germline, CDR1 is SGHKS and CDR2 is YYEKEE (reference sequence). V lost 5 bases and J 2 bases, leaving 14 bases between the germline ends. This clonotype was seen only once. Its specificity is unknown. Co-extraction yielded RNA and DNA from roughly 20-30 mg of unsorted bulk tissue. Patients' primary liver carcinoma was surgically resected. TCR beta cDNA was made from approximately 540 ng total RNA with a constant-region primer. Sequencing libraries for TCR beta derived from three nested multiplex PCR rounds that used slightly modified ARM-PCR. In the first two PCR rounds, TRBV1-TRBV30 forward primers were paired with a C-beta reverse primer, and each round lasted approximately 9 cycles. TCRdb reprocessed the multiplex PCR reads via MiXCR and lists one record per CDR3 protein. The sample shows fewer than 85,000 distinct CDR3 sequences, approximately 62% of them seen only once.

The chain recombines TRBV5-5 with TRBJ2-7; D perhaps matches TRBD1 (6 bases). The sample consisted of tumor-adjacent normal liver tissue. The TCR sequence derives from a man aged 35-49 years with primary liver carcinoma and hepatitis B virus infection. This chain's CDR3 is CASSPSDSPYEQYF. The CDR3 DNA follows: TGTGCCAGCAGTCCTTCGGACAGCCCCTACGAGCAGTACTTC.